These T cell receptor beta chains were read from a single sample in a study of control samples from healthy donors and cancer patients. Produced via immunoSEQ multiplex PCR; TCRdb's table is partial and in-frame only. The data contain about 140,000 clones, roughly nine tenths of them seen just once; the ten biggest clones take up approximately 7%. Sequencing used blood. These receptor sequences come from a man aged 18-30 years in good health. Each CDR3 is given with its conserved first and last residue. The D gene is left open where the match is weak. The listing skips clone size in some rows; elsewhere it reads once, few, many or a size class.

D: TRBD1; V: TRBV6-6; J: TRBJ1-1; size: once; length: 16; DNA: TGTGCCAGCAGTTACTCGAATACAGGGGGCAGGACTGAAGCTTTCTTT; CDR3: CASSYSNTGGRTEAFF
D: NA; V: TRBV3-1/TRBV3-2; J: TRBJ1-1; size: NA; length: 15; DNA: TGTGCCAGCAGCCAAGATCCTTCGACAGAACACTGGGGTTTCTTT; CDR3: CASSQDPSTEHWGFF
D: NA; V: TRBV7-9; J: TRBJ1-1; size: NA; length: 13; DNA: TGTGCCAGCAGCAATGAAAGACCGCCGGGAGCTTTCTTT; CDR3: CASSNERPPGAFF
D: NA; V: TRBV24-1; J: TRBJ1-2; size: NA; length: 12; DNA: TGTGCCACCAGTGATTTCTATGGCGGCTACACCTTC; CDR3: CATSDFYGGYTF
D: NA; V: TRBV9; J: TRBJ2-1; size: NA; length: 14; DNA: TGTGCCAGCGTCCGGGGGGCGCAAAACAATGAGCAGTTCTTC; CDR3: CASVRGAQNNEQFF
D: NA; V: TRBV7-2; J: TRBJ2-2; size: NA; length: 17; DNA: TGTGCCAGCAGCTTAGAACCTAGGGGACCGAGGTCCGGGGAGCTGTTTTTT; CDR3: CASSLEPRGPRSGELFF
D: TRBD1; V: TRBV7-2; J: TRBJ1-1; size: NA; length: 15; DNA: TGTGCCAGCAGCCCACCACAGGGGGAAGACACTGAAGCTTTCTTT; CDR3: CASSPPQGEDTEAFF
D: TRBD1; V: TRBV4-1; J: TRBJ1-5; size: NA; length: 15; DNA: TGCGCCAGCAGCCAGAACCAGGGGGGCAATCAGCCCCAGCATTTT; CDR3: CASSQNQGGNQPQHF
D: NA; V: TRBV2; J: TRBJ2-7; size: NA; length: 13; DNA: TGTGCCAGCAGGAGGGGGTCTACCTACGAGCAGTACTTC; CDR3: CASRRGSTYEQYF
D: NA; V: TRBV2; J: TRBJ2-7; size: NA; length: 17; DNA: TGTGCCAGCAGTGATTGGTCGTCGGTGAGGGATCCAACTGGGCAGTACTTC; CDR3: CASSDWSSVRDPTGQYF
D: NA; V: TRBV5-1; J: TRBJ2-7; size: NA; length: 12; DNA: TGCGCCAGCAGCGAACCATCAGACGAGCAGTACTTC; CDR3: CASSEPSDEQYF
D: NA; V: TRBV7-7; J: TRBJ2-7; size: NA; length: 13; DNA: TGTGCCAGCAGCTTAGGAATACAGTACGAGCAGTACTTC; CDR3: CASSLGIQYEQYF
D: NA; V: TRBV7-8; J: TRBJ2-5; size: NA; length: 14; DNA: TGTGCCAGCAGCTTAGTGCCCCGTCCAGAGACCCAGTACTTC; CDR3: CASSLVPRPETQYF
D: NA; V: TRBV5-4; J: TRBJ1-2; size: NA; length: 12; DNA: TGTGCCAGCAGGAGGGGGGGGCTTGGCTACACCTTC; CDR3: CASRRGGLGYTF
D: NA; V: TRBV25-1; J: TRBJ1-2; size: NA; length: 14; DNA: TGTGCCAGCAAGGAGGCGGGCAGGATCCATGGCTACACCTTC; CDR3: CASKEAGRIHGYTF
D: NA; V: TRBV15; J: TRBJ1-4; size: NA; length: 15; DNA: TGTGCCACCAGCAGAGATCTCAACCCGGGTGAAGAACTGTTTTTT; CDR3: CATSRDLNPGEELFF
D: NA; V: TRBV7-2; J: TRBJ1-6; size: NA; length: 15; DNA: TGTGCCAGCAGCTTAAACGCGGACTATAATTCACCCCTCCACTTT; CDR3: CASSLNADYNSPLHF
D: NA; V: TRBV6-5; J: TRBJ2-7; size: NA; length: 15; DNA: TGTGCCAGCAGTTTAACGGACAGTCTCTCCTACGAGCAGTACTTC; CDR3: CASSLTDSLSYEQYF
D: NA; V: TRBV5-5; J: TRBJ2-3; size: NA; length: 16; DNA: TGTGCCAGCAGCTTGGACCGGGACACCAGCACAGATACGCAGTATTTT; CDR3: CASSLDRDTSTDTQYF
D: TRBD1; V: TRBV5-1; J: TRBJ1-1; size: once; length: 15; DNA: TGCGCCAGCAGCTTACGGACAGGAATGAACACTGAAGCTTTCTTT; CDR3: CASSLRTGMNTEAFF
D: NA; V: TRBV19; J: TRBJ2-2; size: once; length: 14; DNA: TGTGCCAGTAGGGGCTCTCGAGGGGCGGGGGAGCTGTTTTTT; CDR3: CASRGSRGAGELFF
D: NA; V: TRBV21-1; J: TRBJ2-3; size: NA; length: 19; DNA: TGTGCCAGCAGCAAGGGACTCTATCCGCCCAGGACTTCCACAGATACGCAGTATTTT; CDR3: CASSKGLYPPRTSTDTQYF
D: TRBD1; V: TRBV18; J: TRBJ1-3; size: once; length: 16; DNA: TGTGCCAGCTCACCAGGACAGGCTGACTCTGGAAACACCATATATTTT; CDR3: CASSPGQADSGNTIYF
D: NA; V: TRBV29-1; J: TRBJ1-3; size: NA; length: 15; DNA: TGCAGCGTGGGACAAGGTGGTAGCTCTGGAAACACCATATATTTT; CDR3: CSVGQGGSSGNTIYF
D: NA; V: TRBV19; J: TRBJ1-5; size: NA; length: 13; DNA: TGTGCCAGTAGTTTGGACAGCAATCAGCCCCAGCATTTT; CDR3: CASSLDSNQPQHF
D: NA; V: TRBV9; J: TRBJ1-5; size: NA; length: 13; DNA: TGTGCCAGCAGCGTAGAAGTAGCGGGGCCCCAGCATTTT; CDR3: CASSVEVAGPQHF
D: TRBD2; V: TRBV19; J: TRBJ2-1; size: NA; length: 17; DNA: TGTGCCAGTAGCTACCCAACCTCGCGGGGGGGCGTAGATGAGCAGTTCTTC; CDR3: CASSYPTSRGGVDEQFF
D: NA; V: TRBV28; J: TRBJ2-5; size: NA; length: 12; DNA: TGTGCCAGCAGTTTATATGCCGGTTCCCAGTACTTC; CDR3: CASSLYAGSQYF
D: NA; V: TRBV12-5; J: TRBJ1-4; size: once; length: 21; DNA: TGTGCTAGTGGTTTGGTACTTTATCGGGGAATTCAGGGCCGGAATAATGAAAAACTGTTTTTT; CDR3: CASGLVLYRGIQGRNNEKLFF
D: TRBD1; V: TRBV19; J: TRBJ2-1; size: NA; length: 14; DNA: TGTGCCAGTAGTATGGGTACAGGGGCGGATGAGCAGTTCTTC; CDR3: CASSMGTGADEQFF
D: TRBD1; V: TRBV2; J: TRBJ1-4; size: NA; length: 15; DNA: TGTGCCAGCAGCCTACTACAGGGGGCGGGTGAAAAACTGTTTTTT; CDR3: CASSLLQGAGEKLFF
D: NA; V: TRBV7-3; J: TRBJ2-1; size: NA; length: 16; DNA: TGTGCCAGCAGCTTGGGGCTATTAGAAGGGGGGAATGAGCAGTTCTTC; CDR3: CASSLGLLEGGNEQFF
D: TRBD2; V: TRBV2; J: TRBJ2-7; size: NA; length: 16; DNA: TGTGCCAGCGGGGAGTTAGCGGGCGAGATCTCCTACGAGCAGTACTTC; CDR3: CASGELAGEISYEQYF
D: TRBD1; V: TRBV18; J: TRBJ1-3; size: NA; length: 16; DNA: TGTGCCAGCTCACCCCCGGGACAGGGTGGAGGAAACACCATATATTTT; CDR3: CASSPPGQGGGNTIYF
D: NA; V: TRBV15; J: TRBJ1-6; size: NA; length: 16; DNA: TGTGCCACCAGCAGAGATCCGGACACAAATAATTCACCCCTCCACTTT; CDR3: CATSRDPDTNNSPLHF
D: NA; V: TRBV2; J: TRBJ2-4; size: NA; length: 14; DNA: TGTGCCAGCAATCCAGGGTCGGCCAAAAACATTCAGTACTTC; CDR3: CASNPGSAKNIQYF
D: TRBD2; V: TRBV6-4; J: TRBJ2-2; size: NA; length: 18; DNA: TGTGCCAGCAGCCCGCCGAGACTAGCGGGGAGTGGTACCGGGGAGCTGTTTTTT; CDR3: CASSPPRLAGSGTGELFF
D: TRBD1; V: TRBV5-1; J: TRBJ2-2; size: NA; length: 15; DNA: TGCGCCAGCAGCACCGGGACAGGGAACACCGGGGAGCTGTTTTTT; CDR3: CASSTGTGNTGELFF
D: TRBD1; V: TRBV18; J: TRBJ2-5; size: NA; length: 15; DNA: TGTGCCAGCTCACCAGGACAGGGAGTAGGAGAGACCCAGTACTTC; CDR3: CASSPGQGVGETQYF
D: NA; V: TRBV6-1; J: TRBJ2-3; size: NA; length: 15; DNA: TGTGCCAGCAGTGAAATTGGCGGGGCCACAGATACGCAGTATTTT; CDR3: CASSEIGGATDTQYF
D: NA; V: TRBV12-3/TRBV12-4; J: TRBJ1-5; size: few; length: 13; DNA: TGTGCCAGCCGGGAGGGGGGCACTCAGCCCCAGCATTTT; CDR3: CASREGGTQPQHF
D: NA; V: TRBV9; J: TRBJ1-2; size: NA; length: 15; DNA: TGTGCCAGCAGCGTAAGATCGATGGGGTTGGAGGGCTACACCTTC; CDR3: CASSVRSMGLEGYTF
D: NA; V: TRBV7-2; J: TRBJ2-1; size: NA; length: 17; DNA: TGTGCCAGCAGCTTAAGGCGTGTAGGACTCTCCTACAATGAGCAGTTCTTC; CDR3: CASSLRRVGLSYNEQFF
D: TRBD1; V: TRBV19; J: TRBJ1-4; size: NA; length: 14; DNA: TGTGCCAGTACCATAAGGGCAGGGGGCGAAAAACTGTTTTTT; CDR3: CASTIRAGGEKLFF
D: NA; V: TRBV10-2; J: TRBJ1-3; size: NA; length: 17; DNA: TGCGCCAGCAGTGAGTCGATGCTTGTAGGTTCTGGAAACACCATATATTTT; CDR3: CASSESMLVGSGNTIYF
D: NA; V: TRBV5-4; J: TRBJ1-6; size: NA; length: 12; DNA: TGTGCCAGCACCTCCCCTGACTCACCCCTCCACTTT; CDR3: CASTSPDSPLHF
D: NA; V: TRBV19; J: TRBJ2-3; size: NA; length: 16; DNA: TGTGCCAGTAGACCCGGGACACCTACTAGCACAGATACGCAGTATTTT; CDR3: CASRPGTPTSTDTQYF
D: NA; V: TRBV5-1; J: TRBJ2-1; size: NA; length: 16; DNA: TGCGCCAGCAGGCCTACTAGCTCCGATTCCTACAATGAGCAGTTCTTC; CDR3: CASRPTSSDSYNEQFF
D: NA; V: TRBV5-1; J: TRBJ2-7; size: NA; length: 14; DNA: TGCGCCAGCAGCTTGTACGCGGTTTCCTACGAGCAGTACTTC; CDR3: CASSLYAVSYEQYF
D: NA; V: TRBV3-1/TRBV3-2; J: TRBJ2-1; size: many; length: 13; DNA: TGTGCCAGCAGTCTTGGGGGGGCCAATGAGCAGTTCTTC; CDR3: CASSLGGANEQFF
D: NA; V: TRBV30; J: TRBJ1-2; size: once; length: 14; DNA: TGTGCCTGGAGTGGTGAGCGAATGGTGTATGGCTACACCTTC; CDR3: CAWSGERMVYGYTF
D: TRBD1; V: TRBV7-2; J: TRBJ2-2; size: many; length: 14; DNA: TGTGCCAGCAGCCTCGACAGGGGCACCGGGGAGCTGTTTTTT; CDR3: CASSLDRGTGELFF
D: TRBD1; V: TRBV27; J: TRBJ1-6; size: once; length: 14; DNA: TGTGCCAGCAGCCGACAGGGGTCGGGATCACCCCTCCACTTT; CDR3: CASSRQGSGSPLHF
D: TRBD1; V: TRBV27; J: TRBJ2-1; size: once; length: 12; DNA: TGTGCCAGCAGTTTCCTGGACAGGGAGCAGTTCTTC; CDR3: CASSFLDREQFF
D: TRBD1; V: TRBV19; J: TRBJ2-7; size: NA; length: 14; DNA: TGTGCCAGTAGTCTCCGGGACAGACCCTACGAGCAGTACTTC; CDR3: CASSLRDRPYEQYF
D: NA; V: TRBV28; J: TRBJ1-2; size: NA; length: 13; DNA: TGTGCCAGCGGGGACTTCCTTAACTATGGCTACACCTTC; CDR3: CASGDFLNYGYTF
D: NA; V: TRBV28; J: TRBJ1-2; size: NA; length: 13; DNA: TGTGCCAGCAGTTTGGGAGTAAGATATGGCTACACCTTC; CDR3: CASSLGVRYGYTF
D: NA; V: TRBV5-4; J: TRBJ2-5; size: NA; length: 15; DNA: TGTGCCAGCAGCTTGGGGACTCACCCTTCGGAGACCCAGTACTTC; CDR3: CASSLGTHPSETQYF
D: TRBD1; V: TRBV7-2; J: TRBJ1-6; size: NA; length: 15; DNA: TGTGCCAGCAGCGTCCCACAGGGGTCCTATTCACCCCTCCACTTT; CDR3: CASSVPQGSYSPLHF